A selection of T cell receptor beta chains follows, all from one sample in a study of human T cells and chemical hapten exposure. MiXCR, applied by TCRdb to the RACE reads, yields one record per CDR3 protein. The sample lists 30,000 to 40,000 distinct CDR3 sequences, less than 15% occurring once. Sample: whole blood, taken in connection with sensitization to the hapten diphenylcyclopropenone (DPC). These receptors were collected from a woman aged 40 to 55 with alopecia areata. Some clones in this sample may be carry-over from other donors' samples. The CDR3 runs from the conserved cysteine through the conserved F or W. A D gene is named only where the DNA matches it firmly.

V gene: TRBV6-1; D gene: -; J gene: TRBJ2-3; CDR3 length: 15; CDR3 protein: CASSEPPVRTDTQYF
V gene: TRBV20-1; D gene: TRBD1; J gene: TRBJ2-5; CDR3 length: 16; CDR3 protein: CSARDLDRVPQETQYF
V gene: TRBV6-2/TRBV6-3; D gene: -; J gene: TRBJ1-1; CDR3 length: 16; CDR3 protein: CASSHSYSTVNTEAFF
V gene: TRBV29-1; D gene: -; J gene: TRBJ2-3; CDR3 length: 13; CDR3 protein: CSVYLILTDTQYF
V gene: TRBV30; D gene: -; J gene: TRBJ2-1; CDR3 length: 13; CDR3 protein: CAWSHGGYNEQFF
V gene: TRBV29-1; D gene: -; J gene: TRBJ1-1; CDR3 length: 12; CDR3 protein: CSVRGSHTEAFF
V gene: TRBV6-5; D gene: TRBD1; J gene: TRBJ2-7; CDR3 length: 15; CDR3 protein: CASSPDRPPGYEQYF
V gene: TRBV19; D gene: -; J gene: TRBJ2-7; CDR3 length: 17; CDR3 protein: CASSNAGFAIPLYEQYF
V gene: TRBV7-6; D gene: TRBD1; J gene: TRBJ2-1; CDR3 length: 14; CDR3 protein: CASSLGQFDNEQFF
V gene: TRBV15; D gene: TRBD1; J gene: TRBJ1-5; CDR3 length: 16; CDR3 protein: CATSTMTGASNQPQHF
V gene: TRBV29-1; D gene: -; J gene: TRBJ2-3; CDR3 length: 11; CDR3 protein: CSVVGTDTQYF
V gene: TRBV7-9; D gene: -; J gene: TRBJ2-2; CDR3 length: 16; CDR3 protein: CASSLTSGSNTGELFF
V gene: TRBV14; D gene: -; J gene: TRBJ1-2; CDR3 length: 12; CDR3 protein: CASSQFSYGYTF
V gene: TRBV6-2/TRBV6-3; D gene: TRBD2; J gene: TRBJ2-3; CDR3 length: 13; CDR3 protein: CASERGGADTQYF
V gene: TRBV24-1; D gene: -; J gene: TRBJ1-1; CDR3 length: 13; CDR3 protein: CATSAPGSREAFF
V gene: TRBV2; D gene: -; J gene: TRBJ2-7; CDR3 length: 14; CDR3 protein: CASSPGHYPYEQYF
V gene: TRBV7-2; D gene: -; J gene: TRBJ2-5; CDR3 length: 11; CDR3 protein: CASTFIETQYF
V gene: TRBV11-2; D gene: TRBD1; J gene: TRBJ1-2; CDR3 length: 13; CDR3 protein: CASSPTGNYGYTF
V gene: TRBV29-1; D gene: -; J gene: TRBJ2-7; CDR3 length: 12; CDR3 protein: CSVARDSYEQYF
V gene: TRBV7-2; D gene: -; J gene: TRBJ2-3; CDR3 length: 12; CDR3 protein: CASSQDRGTQYF
V gene: TRBV7-9; D gene: -; J gene: TRBJ2-1; CDR3 length: 15; CDR3 protein: CASSGASRRGNEQFF
V gene: TRBV7-2; D gene: TRBD2; J gene: TRBJ2-7; CDR3 length: 14; CDR3 protein: CASSPSGTSDEQYF
V gene: TRBV4-1; D gene: -; J gene: TRBJ2-7; CDR3 length: 14; CDR3 protein: CASSRDLTSYEQYF
V gene: TRBV19; D gene: -; J gene: TRBJ1-2; CDR3 length: 13; CDR3 protein: CASSRNRMNGYTF
V gene: TRBV7-9; D gene: -; J gene: TRBJ1-1; CDR3 length: 16; CDR3 protein: CASSFVMGRRAAEAFF
V gene: TRBV12-3/TRBV12-4; D gene: -; J gene: TRBJ1-6; CDR3 length: 16; CDR3 protein: CASTLNLDRLNSPLHF
V gene: TRBV30; D gene: -; J gene: TRBJ2-3; CDR3 length: 14; CDR3 protein: CAWRYGKGSDTQYF
V gene: TRBV29-1; D gene: TRBD1; J gene: TRBJ2-1; CDR3 length: 13; CDR3 protein: CSTGQVINNEQFF
V gene: TRBV28; D gene: -; J gene: TRBJ2-3; CDR3 length: 12; CDR3 protein: CASSSRDGTQYF
V gene: TRBV20-1; D gene: TRBD1; J gene: TRBJ2-7; CDR3 length: 13; CDR3 protein: CSAPGQGRYEQYF
V gene: TRBV7-2; D gene: -; J gene: TRBJ2-3; CDR3 length: 14; CDR3 protein: CASSLEPLSDTQYF
V gene: TRBV5-1; D gene: -; J gene: TRBJ1-1; CDR3 length: 15; CDR3 protein: CASSLSGTTNTEAFF
V gene: TRBV5-4; D gene: TRBD2; J gene: TRBJ2-7; CDR3 length: 15; CDR3 protein: CASSPRTSGRNEQYF
V gene: TRBV29-1; D gene: TRBD2; J gene: TRBJ2-3; CDR3 length: 17; CDR3 protein: CSVGLAGGSGPTDTQYF
V gene: TRBV10-3; D gene: -; J gene: TRBJ2-4; CDR3 length: 17; CDR3 protein: CAISESGQGLAKNIQYF
V gene: TRBV6-2/TRBV6-3; D gene: -; J gene: TRBJ1-1; CDR3 length: 13; CDR3 protein: CASTPSRPTEAFF
V gene: TRBV11-2; D gene: -; J gene: TRBJ2-5; CDR3 length: 12; CDR3 protein: CASSRWGETQYF
V gene: TRBV7-3; D gene: TRBD2; J gene: TRBJ2-3; CDR3 length: 13; CDR3 protein: CASRTSDTDTQYF
V gene: TRBV10-3; D gene: -; J gene: TRBJ1-6; CDR3 length: 13; CDR3 protein: CAIRTTYNSPLHF
V gene: TRBV30; D gene: -; J gene: TRBJ1-1; CDR3 length: 12; CDR3 protein: CAWSPSWAEAFF
V gene: TRBV13; D gene: TRBD2; J gene: TRBJ2-7; CDR3 length: 16; CDR3 protein: CASSPLADGGVYEQYF
V gene: TRBV7-9; D gene: -; J gene: TRBJ1-6; CDR3 length: 16; CDR3 protein: CASRKDSDRRNSPLHF